The 7 T cell receptor beta chains below all came from one sample that was sequenced in a study of blood T cell repertoires in COVID-19. Libraries were prepared by immunoSEQ multiplex PCR; TCRdb keeps only in-frame clonotypes and omits some of them. The sample includes about 310,000 clones, approximately 87% of them seen just once. The sequencing input was peripheral blood. These receptors came from a woman in her fifties or sixties who had recovered from COVID-19.

V usage is TRBV6-5 and J usage is TRBJ2-1, with 7 positions matching TRBD1. Germline V gives CDR1 MNHEY, CDR2 SVGAGI. Trimming removed 3 bases from V and 6 bases from J; junction bases left unmatched: 11. This CDR3 region has 16 residues. The CDR3: CASSYFRTGRGNEQFF. The DNA of the CDR3 is TGTGCCAGCAGTTATTTTAGGACAGGTAGGGGCAATGAGCAGTTCTTC.

V usage is TRBV6-5 and J usage is TRBJ1-1, with D unresolved. V was cut by 2 bases and J by 9 bases, with 13 bases left in between. CDR3 length equals 13 residues. CDR1 and CDR2 (germline): MNHEY, SVGAGI. CDR3 sequence: CASSYSGGMKAFF. The DNA for the CDR3 is TGTGCCAGCAGTTACAGCGGTGGAATGAAAGCTTTCTTT.

The chain recombines TRBV7-2 with TRBJ2-1; possibly TRBD1 for D (6 bases). Germline loops: CDR1 SGHTA, CDR2 FQGNSA. The CDR3 length is 14 residues. Trimming removed 5 bases from V and 4 bases from J, with 12 bases in between. CDR3 nucleotides: TGTGCCAGCAGCCTCGAAAGGGGGTACAATGAGCAGTTCTTC. Its translation: CASSLERGYNEQFF.

The chain links TRBV5-8 to TRBJ1-1; 7 bases align to TRBD1. The CDR3 loop spans 14 amino acids. Germline CDR1 and CDR2: SGHTS and YDEGEE. Trimming took 4 bases from V and 0 from J; bases not matched to a gene: 3. The CDR3 DNA reads TGTGCCAGCAGCCTAGGACAGGTGAACACTGAAGCTTTCTTT. Protein: CASSLGQVNTEAFF.

The rearrangement joins TRBV28 to TRBJ2-1; D is possibly TRBD1 (5 bases). This CDR3 comprises 14 residues. The ends were cut back, 5 bases at V and 5 bases at J, with 13 bases in the middle. CDR1 and CDR2 (germline): MDHEN, SYDVKM. The CDR3 loop reads CASSPLTADNEQFF. CDR3 coding DNA: TGTGCCAGCAGTCCACTGACAGCTGACAATGAGCAGTTCTTC.

The V gene is TRBV7-2, the J gene TRBJ1-1; possible D gene TRBD1, 6 bases. Germline values: CDR1 SGHTA, CDR2 FQGNSA. The CDR3 totals 15 residues. V lost 0 bases and J 7 bases, leaving 15 bases between the germline ends. CDR3 protein: CASSLARGAQYEAFF. CDR3 nucleotides: TGTGCCAGCAGCTTAGCGCGGGGGGCGCAGTATGAAGCTTTCTTT.

The chain has TRBV14 and TRBJ1-2; D remains ambiguous. Per germline, CDR1 SGHDN and CDR2 FVKESK. There are 13 residues in the CDR3. V lost 1 base and J lost 7, with 10 bases in between. CDR3 coding DNA: TGTGCCAGCAGCCAAGTGCAGTCCCGTGGCTACACCTTC. This encodes CASSQVQSRGYTF.